These 19 T cell receptor beta chains were all obtained from the same sample, sequenced in a study of identical twins (dated by TCRdb to 2016 to 2017). Libraries came from 5' RACE. Sequenced using an Illumina HiSeq 2000. TCRdb redid the processing of the public reads, applying fastp at Q25 and MiXCR, and retained in-frame beta chains. Rows with one shared CDR3 protein collapse into an entry with the most common genes and DNA. Here the sample has 1,800,000 or so distinct CDR3 sequences; under 35% occur a single time. The leading ten clones occupy approximately 0.29% of the sample. Specimen: cord blood. The receptors were gathered from a newborn girl in good health.

The chain couples TRBV6-1 to TRBJ1-5, with D uncertain. The germline CDR1 and CDR2 sequences are MNHNS and SASEGT. V shed 3 bases and J shed 0 bases, with 12 bases lying between them. CDR3 length: 16 amino acids. CDR3 residues: CASSERTVYSNQPQHF. CDR3 in DNA: TGTGCCAGCAGTGAGAGGACGGTGTATAGCAATCAGCCCCAGCATTTT.

This clonotype has only a few counts. The rearrangement uses TRBV20-1 and TRBJ2-3, with 12 bases fitting TRBD2. The V gene's germline CDR1 is DFQATT and CDR2 SNEGSKA (reference sequence). CDR3 size: 16 residues. With 1 base clipped from V and 6 bases from J, the junction kept 8 bases outside the gene matches. The DNA of the CDR3 is TGCAGTGCTAGAGGCCAACCTAGCGGGAGGGTTGATACGCAGTATTTT. Amino acids: CSARGQPSGRVDTQYF.

The rearrangement joins TRBV2 to TRBJ2-1; 8 bases are shared with TRBD2. V lost 7 bases, J lost 4 bases, and 6 bases stayed unmatched. Per germline, CDR1 SNHLY and CDR2 FYNNEI. The CDR3 is 14 residues long. The CDR3 sequence: CASKGTRSYNEQFF. CDR3 bases: TGTGCCAGCAAAGGGACTAGGAGTTACAATGAGCAGTTCTTC.

This clonotype was counted only a few times. This chain uses TRBV7-9 with TRBJ2-7; 7 bases are a match to TRBD2. Germline V gives CDR1 SEHNR, CDR2 FQNEAQ (reference sequence). The CDR3 loop spans 15 amino acids. The junction had 9 bases not matched to a gene; V was cut back by 4 bases and J by 3 bases. The CDR3 here is CASSSSGGFYYEQYF. CDR3 bases: TGTGCCAGCAGCTCTTCCGGGGGGTTCTACTACGAGCAGTACTTC.

In its sample, this clonotype was seen a few times. The rearrangement joins TRBV28 to TRBJ2-1; D is uncertain. Trimming left V 7 bases short and J 4 bases short, with 8 bases between. Germline lookup yields CDR1 MDHEN and CDR2 SYDVKM. The CDR3 covers 12 residues. CDR3 nucleotide sequence: TGTGCCAGCACCACTATTTACAATGAGCAGTTCTTC. Protein product: CASTTIYNEQFF.

The V and J genes are TRBV20-1 and TRBJ1-2; D is ambiguous. In germline, CDR1 is DFQATT, CDR2 SNEGSKA (reference sequence). The CDR3 is 13 residues long. The V gene lost 1 base and the J gene lost 6 bases, with 12 bases spanning the gap. CDR3 in amino acids: CSARGEKTHGYTF. In DNA form, the CDR3 reads TGCAGTGCTAGAGGAGAAAAGACACATGGCTACACCTTC.

This clonotype was seen more than once but under ten times. V usage is TRBV5-1 and J usage is TRBJ2-3; D is uncertain. Germline V gene data show CDR1 as SGHRS and CDR2 as YFSETQ. The V and J ends lost 7 bases and 4 bases respectively, with 13 bases between them. CDR3 length: 13 amino acids. CDR3 sequence reads: CASGRTAADTQYF. Here the CDR3 DNA reads TGCGCCAGCGGACGGACGGCGGCAGATACGCAGTATTTT.

This chain links TRBV10-3 with TRBJ2-1; perhaps TRBD2 as D (7 bases). The CDR3 length is 14 residues. The V gene lost 8 bases and the J gene lost 5 bases, with 16 bases spanning the gap. The germline gives CDR1 ENHRY, CDR2 SYGVKD. CDR3 nucleotides: TGTGCCATCGATGGGGGGGCCTTAAACAATGAGCAGTTCTTC. Protein: CAIDGGALNNEQFF.

The chain carries TRBV20-1 and TRBJ1-3, with unresolved D. V dropped 7 bases and J dropped 2 bases, with 6 bases sitting between them. The CDR3 covers 11 residues. Germline-derived CDR1 and CDR2 are DFQATT and SNEGSKA (reference sequence). CDR3 nucleotide sequence: TGCAGTGTGTGGGCTGGAAACACCATATATTTT. This gives the protein CSVWAGNTIYF.

This clonotype was counted between two and nine times. This sequence joins TRBV12-3 or TRBV12-4 and TRBJ1-1; D is possibly TRBD1 (5 bases). CDR3 length: 14 amino acids. V dropped 7 bases and J dropped 3 bases, with 15 bases sitting between them. The DNA for the CDR3 is TGTGCCAGCACCTACGGGGGTGGGTACACTGAAGCTTTCTTT. Amino acid sequence: CASTYGGGYTEAFF.

Note on this clonotype: A read error may be the cause here, since a much bigger clone is one base away. The chain couples TRBV27 to TRBJ2-2; 7 nucleotides align to TRBD1. With 3 bases clipped from V and 6 bases from J, the junction kept 1 base outside the gene matches. The CDR3 has 13 amino acids. Germline CDR1 reads MNHEY; CDR2 reads SMNVEV (reference sequence). In DNA, the CDR3 is TGTGCCAGCAGTTTCGACAGGGCCGGGGAGCTGTTTTTT. It translates to CASSFDRAGELFF.

CDR3 amino acids: CASSRDRGRIYEQYF. The CDR3 region has the DNA TGTGCCAGCAGCAGGGACAGGGGGCGCATATACGAGCAGTACTTC. The J gene is TRBJ2-7, the V gene TRBV4-2; 12 bases align to TRBD1. There are 15 residues in the CDR3. CDR1 LGHNA and CDR2 YNFKEQ come from the germline V gene. V shed 5 bases and J 4 bases; nucleotides not matched to a gene: 6.

On this clonotype: Germline is not matched at one junction end, which may reflect a read error. The J gene is TRBJ1-4, the V gene TRBV10-3; 7 bases are shared with TRBD1. The CDR3 has 14 residues. Germline V gives CDR1 ENHRY, CDR2 SYGVKD. CDR3 protein: CASSDRDRDEKLFF. The CDR3 DNA follows: TGTGCCAGCAGTGACCGGGACAGAGATGAAAAACTGTTTTTT.

This chain links TRBV7-2 with TRBJ2-3, with 7 bases matching TRBD2. The CDR3 extends over 13 amino acids. Per germline, CDR1 SGHTA and CDR2 FQGNSA. V shed 5 bases and J 6 bases; nucleotides not matched to a gene: 5. The CDR3 coding sequence is TGTGCCAGCAGCCCTCAGACTAGCGATACGCAGTATTTT. Encoded protein: CASSPQTSDTQYF. The entire variable domain, with the rest obtained from reference TRBV7-2 and TRBJ2-3, is as follows: GAGVSQSPSNKVTEKGKDVELRCDPISGHTALYWYRQSLGQGLEFLIYFQGNSAPDKSGLPSDRFSAERTGGSVSTLTIQRTQQEDSAVYLCASSPQTSDTQYFGPGTRLTVL.

This clonotype was counted between two and nine times. The chain recombines TRBV27 with TRBJ2-5, with 9 bases matching TRBD2. V dropped 3 bases and J dropped 4; count of bases not matched to a gene: 12. This CDR3 region has 17 residues. In germline, CDR1 is MNHEY, CDR2 SMNVEV (reference sequence). CDR3 region: CASSFVRGGGFRETQYF. The CDR3 DNA sequence: TGTGCCAGCAGTTTCGTGCGGGGGGGCGGGTTTCGAGAGACCCAGTACTTC.

This sequence joins TRBV20-1 and TRBJ1-5; TRBD1 matches at 7 bases. Germline V gene sequence: CDR1 DFQATT, CDR2 SNEGSKA (reference sequence). V lost 3 bases and J lost 7; bases outside the gene matches: 9. The CDR3 runs to 14 residues. CDR3 DNA sequence: TGCAGTGCTAGGGACACAGGGGAGGGACAGCCCCAGCATTTT. Translation: CSARDTGEGQPQHF.

The chain couples TRBV3-1 to TRBJ2-3; 8 bases align to TRBD2. V lost 5 bases and J lost 1; bases outside the gene matches: 8. Looked up from germline, CDR1 is LGHDT and CDR2 is YNNKEL (reference sequence). The CDR3 has 16 amino acids. The CDR3 region is CASSEDGREGTDTQYF. The CDR3 coding sequence is TGTGCCAGCAGCGAGGACGGGCGGGAGGGCACAGATACGCAGTATTTT.

At least ten counts were recorded for this clonotype. V usage is TRBV28 and J usage is TRBJ2-1; 8 bases line up with TRBD2. The germline V gene encodes CDR1 MDHEN and CDR2 SYDVKM. After removal of 3 bases from V and 2 bases from J, the junction contained 0 bases not matched to a gene. The CDR3 has 14 residues. CDR3 nucleotides: TGTGCCAGCAGTTTCGGGAGGGCCTACAATGAGCAGTTCTTC. Translation gives CASSFGRAYNEQFF.

In this sample, this clonotype turned up a few times. V gene TRBV19 combines with J gene TRBJ2-4; TRBD2 is a possible D gene (5 bases). Germline V gene data show CDR1 as LNHDA and CDR2 as SQIVND (reference sequence). The ends were cut back, 5 bases at V and 11 bases at J, with 7 bases in the middle. The CDR3 runs 10 residues. CDR3 sequence (DNA): TGTGCCAGTAGTGGGAGCGTTCAGTACTTC. Encoded protein: CASSGSVQYF.